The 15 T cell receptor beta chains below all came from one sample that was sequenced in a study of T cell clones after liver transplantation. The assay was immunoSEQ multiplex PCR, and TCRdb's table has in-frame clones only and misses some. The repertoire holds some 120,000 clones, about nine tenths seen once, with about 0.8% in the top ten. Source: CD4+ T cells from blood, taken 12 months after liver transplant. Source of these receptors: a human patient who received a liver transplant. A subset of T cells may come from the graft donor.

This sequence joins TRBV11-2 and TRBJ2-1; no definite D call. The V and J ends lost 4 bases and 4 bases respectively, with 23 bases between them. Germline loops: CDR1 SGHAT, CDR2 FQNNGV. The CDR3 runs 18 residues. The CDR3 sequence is CASSSDTRSGRRYNEQFF. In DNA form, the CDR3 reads TGTGCCAGCAGCTCCGATACGAGATCAGGCCGCCGGTACAATGAGCAGTTCTTC. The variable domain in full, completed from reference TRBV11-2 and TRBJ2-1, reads EAGVAQSPRYKIIEKRQSVAFWCNPISGHATLYWYQQILGQGPKLLIQFQNNGVVDDSQLPKDRFSAERLKGVDSTLKIQPAKLEDSAVYLCASSSDTRSGRRYNEQFFGPGTRLTVL.

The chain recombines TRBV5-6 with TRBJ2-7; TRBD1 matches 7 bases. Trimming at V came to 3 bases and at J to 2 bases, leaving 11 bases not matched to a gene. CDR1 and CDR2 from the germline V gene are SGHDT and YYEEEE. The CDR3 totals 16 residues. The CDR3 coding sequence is TGTGCCAGCAGCTCTGTGTCCGGGACAGCTACCTACGAGCAGTACTTC. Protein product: CASSSVSGTATYEQYF.

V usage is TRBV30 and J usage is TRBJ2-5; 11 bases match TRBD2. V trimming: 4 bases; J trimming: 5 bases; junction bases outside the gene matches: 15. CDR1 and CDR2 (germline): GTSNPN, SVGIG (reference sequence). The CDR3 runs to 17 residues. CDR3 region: CAWNRALAGEWRETQYF. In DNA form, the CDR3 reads TGTGCCTGGAACCGTGCACTAGCGGGAGAGTGGCGGGAGACCCAGTACTTC.

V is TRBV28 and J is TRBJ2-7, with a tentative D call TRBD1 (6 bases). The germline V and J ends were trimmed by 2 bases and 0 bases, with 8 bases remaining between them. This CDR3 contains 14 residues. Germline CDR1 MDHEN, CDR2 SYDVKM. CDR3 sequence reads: CASSLGQYSYEQYF. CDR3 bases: TGTGCCAGCAGTTTAGGACAGTACTCCTACGAGCAGTACTTC.

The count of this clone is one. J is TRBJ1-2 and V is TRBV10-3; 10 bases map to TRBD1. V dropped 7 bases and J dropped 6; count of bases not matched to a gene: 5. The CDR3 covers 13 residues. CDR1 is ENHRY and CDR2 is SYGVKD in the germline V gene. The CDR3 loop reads CAITTGTGDGYTF. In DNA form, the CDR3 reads TGTGCCATCACCACCGGGACAGGGGATGGCTACACCTTC.

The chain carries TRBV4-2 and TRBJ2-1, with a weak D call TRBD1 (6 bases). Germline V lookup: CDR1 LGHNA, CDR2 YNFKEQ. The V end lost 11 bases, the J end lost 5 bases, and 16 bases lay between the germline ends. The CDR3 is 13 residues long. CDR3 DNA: TGTGCCTCCAACCGGAACAGGGACAATGAGCAGTTCTTC. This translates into CASNRNRDNEQFF.

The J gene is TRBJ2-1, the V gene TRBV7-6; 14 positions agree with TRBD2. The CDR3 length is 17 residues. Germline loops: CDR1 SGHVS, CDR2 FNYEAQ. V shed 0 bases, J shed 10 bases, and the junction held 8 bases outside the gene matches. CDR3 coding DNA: TGTGCCAGCAGCTTAGCTCCGGGACTAGCGGGAGAAGTAGAGCAGTTCTTC. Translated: CASSLAPGLAGEVEQFF. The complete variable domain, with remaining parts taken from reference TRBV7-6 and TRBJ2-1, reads GAGVSQSPRYKVTKRGQDVALRCDPISGHVSLYWYRQALGQGPEFLTYFNYEAQQDKSGLPNDRFSAERPEGSISTLTIQRTEQRDSAMYRCASSLAPGLAGEVEQFFGPGTRLTVL.

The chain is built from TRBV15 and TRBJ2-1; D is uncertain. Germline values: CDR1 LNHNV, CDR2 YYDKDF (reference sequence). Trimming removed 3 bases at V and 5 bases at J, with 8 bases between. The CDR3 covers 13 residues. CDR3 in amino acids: CATSSQTNNEQFF. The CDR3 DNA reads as TGTGCCACCAGCAGCCAGACCAACAATGAGCAGTTCTTC.

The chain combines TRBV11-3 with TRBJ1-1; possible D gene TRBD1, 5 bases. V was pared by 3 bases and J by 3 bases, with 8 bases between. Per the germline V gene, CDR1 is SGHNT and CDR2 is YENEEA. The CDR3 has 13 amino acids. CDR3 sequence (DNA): TGTGCCAGCAGCTTTGTCAGGGACACTGAAGCTTTCTTT. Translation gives CASSFVRDTEAFF.

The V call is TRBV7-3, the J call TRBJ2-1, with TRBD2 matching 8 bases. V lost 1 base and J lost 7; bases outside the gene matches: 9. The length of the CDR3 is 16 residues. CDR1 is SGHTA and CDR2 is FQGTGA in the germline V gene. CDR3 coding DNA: TGTGCCAGCAGCTTAATCGGGACTAGTGTGGGTAATGAGCAGTTCTTC. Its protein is CASSLIGTSVGNEQFF.

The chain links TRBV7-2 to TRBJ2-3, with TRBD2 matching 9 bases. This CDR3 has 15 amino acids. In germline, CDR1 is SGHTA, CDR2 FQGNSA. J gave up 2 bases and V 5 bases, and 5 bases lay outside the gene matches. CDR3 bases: TGTGCCAGCAGCATAATAGCGGGAGCCACAGATACGCAGTATTTT. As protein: CASSIIAGATDTQYF.

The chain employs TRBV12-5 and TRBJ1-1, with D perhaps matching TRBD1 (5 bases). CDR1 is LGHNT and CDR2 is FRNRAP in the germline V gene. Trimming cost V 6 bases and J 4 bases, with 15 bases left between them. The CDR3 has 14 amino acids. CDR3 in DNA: TGTGCTAGTGGGTTCGAACCTGGGGGCACTGAAGCTTTCTTT. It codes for CASGFEPGGTEAFF.

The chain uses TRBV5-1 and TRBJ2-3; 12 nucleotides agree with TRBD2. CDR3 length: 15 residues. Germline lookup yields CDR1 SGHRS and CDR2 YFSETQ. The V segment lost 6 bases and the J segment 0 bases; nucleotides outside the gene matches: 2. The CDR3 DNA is TGCGCCAGCAACGGACTAGCGGGGAGCACAGATACGCAGTATTTT. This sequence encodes CASNGLAGSTDTQYF.

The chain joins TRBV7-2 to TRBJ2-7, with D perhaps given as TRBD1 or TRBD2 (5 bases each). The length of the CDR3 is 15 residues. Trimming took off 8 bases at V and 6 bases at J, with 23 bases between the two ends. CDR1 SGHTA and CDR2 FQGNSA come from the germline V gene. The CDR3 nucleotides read TGTGCCAGCTCCTCTACCGGGGCCCCAGGGAGCGAGCAGTACTTC. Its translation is CASSSTGAPGSEQYF.

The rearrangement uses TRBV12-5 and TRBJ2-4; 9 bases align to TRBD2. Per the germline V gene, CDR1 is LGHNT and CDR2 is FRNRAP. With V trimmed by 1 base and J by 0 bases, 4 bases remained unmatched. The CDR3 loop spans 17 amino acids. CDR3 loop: CASGLASGIPAKNIQYF. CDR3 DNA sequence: TGTGCTAGTGGTTTGGCTAGCGGGATCCCAGCCAAAAACATTCAGTACTTC.